This passage covers 27 T cell receptor beta chains from one sample sequenced in a study of cytomegalovirus exposure and HLA in healthy donors (dated by TCRdb to the late 2010s). The library was prepared using the immunoSEQ multiplex PCR assay. The multiplex PCR relied on a mix of 60 forward primers for TCR Vbeta segments and 13 reverse primers for TCR Jbeta segments. The source is immuneACCESS, and TCRdb retained only in-frame sequences with V and J called. Part of the clones is not carried over; for the studies checked, unresolved V genes explain less than half of this, and the remainder is unexplained. The sample table contains about 190,000 clones; only one count was recorded for 70% to 80% of them. Together, the top ten hold 14% of the sample. What was sequenced was PBMCs. All receptors derive from a woman in her 30s in good health and CMV-seropositive.

The CDR3 here is CAITGESNEQFF. CDR3 DNA: TGTGCCATCACGGGTGAGAGCAATGAGCAGTTCTTC. V and J are TRBV10-3 and TRBJ2-1; D is unclear. V gave up 7 bases and J gave up 6 bases, with 10 bases separating them. The V gene's germline CDR1 is ENHRY and CDR2 SYGVKD. The CDR3 totals 12 residues.

This rearrangement joins TRBV30 to TRBJ2-7; 8 bases align to TRBD1. Germline-derived CDR1 and CDR2 are GTSNPN and SVGIG (reference sequence). This CDR3 has 15 residues. The V segment lost 0 bases and the J segment 2 bases; nucleotides outside the gene matches: 6. The CDR3, as DNA: TGTGCCTGGAGTGTACTAGGGACAGGAGCCTACGAGCAGTACTTC. Translating it yields CAWSVLGTGAYEQYF.

V is TRBV2 and J is TRBJ2-5, with D possibly being TRBD1 (6 bases). Trimming removed 6 bases at V and 1 base at J, with 15 bases between. CDR1 SNHLY and CDR2 FYNNEI come from the germline V gene. The CDR3 length is 15 residues. CDR3 in amino acids: CASSAPGQTQETQYF. In DNA, the CDR3 is TGTGCCAGCAGCGCCCCGGGACAAACCCAAGAGACCCAGTACTTC.

The chain combines TRBV18 with TRBJ1-1; possible D gene TRBD1, 6 bases. This CDR3 is 14 amino acids long. In germline, CDR1 is KGHSH, CDR2 LQKENI. V lost 6 bases, J lost 3 bases, and 14 bases lay in between. The DNA of the CDR3 is TGTGCCAGCTCGTACAGGGTTGGGGACACTGAAGCTTTCTTT. Residues: CASSYRVGDTEAFF.

About this clone: Other DNA sequences in this specimen translate into the identical CDR3. This chain uses TRBV2 with TRBJ1-2; D perhaps matches TRBD1 (5 bases). V lost 2 bases to trimming and J lost 1 base, with 8 bases between them. Germline CDR1 and CDR2: SNHLY and FYNNEI. The CDR3 totals 14 residues. The CDR3 bases are TGTGCCAGCAGTGAACAGGGCTATAACTATGGCTACACCTTC. Amino acids: CASSEQGYNYGYTF.

V and J are TRBV13 and TRBJ2-3; 8 positions agree with TRBD2. CDR1 is PRHDT, CDR2 FYEKMQ, per germline (reference sequence). V trimming: 5 bases; J trimming: 3 bases; junction bases outside the gene matches: 7. This CDR3 has 15 residues. The CDR3 region is CASSPTGGATDTQYF. CDR3 in DNA: TGTGCCAGCAGCCCGACCGGGGGGGCGACAGATACGCAGTATTTT.

This clone has only one observation. This chain joins TRBV6-5 and TRBJ2-1; 10 bases match TRBD2. This CDR3 is 15 amino acids long. Germline V gives CDR1 MNHEY, CDR2 SVGAGI. V lost 7 bases and J lost 9; bases outside the gene matches: 12. CDR3 coding DNA: TGTGCCAGCAATAGGGGAAGCGGGGGGGCCTCTGAGCAGTTCTTC. As protein: CASNRGSGGASEQFF.

J is TRBJ1-5 and V is TRBV29-1; possibly TRBD1 for D (5 bases). CDR1 SQVTM and CDR2 ANQGSEA come from the germline V gene. Trimming stripped 4 bases from V and 2 bases from J, with 12 bases between. The CDR3 totals 14 residues. CDR3 sequence (DNA): TGCAGCGTTGCCGGAGGGGAGGGCAATCAGCCCCAGCATTTT. It codes for CSVAGGEGNQPQHF.

The chain employs TRBV7-8 and TRBJ2-7; possible D gene TRBD1, 5 bases. V was pared by 1 base and J by 4 bases, with 20 bases between. This CDR3 region has 17 residues. Germline V gene lookup returns CDR1 SGHVS and CDR2 FQNEAQ. The CDR3 DNA is TGTGCCAGCAGCTTAGGAGAAGCCCAGGGCCGTTCGTACGAGCAGTACTTC. This translates into CASSLGEAQGRSYEQYF. The variable domain in full, completed from reference TRBV7-8 and TRBJ2-7, reads GAGVSQSPRYKVAKRGQDVALRCDPISGHVSLFWYQQALGQGPEFLTYFQNEAQLDKSGLPSDRFFAERPEGSVSTLKIQRTQQEDSAVYLCASSLGEAQGRSYEQYFGPGTRLTVT.

The V gene is TRBV6-1, the J gene TRBJ1-2; 9 positions agree with TRBD1. CDR3 size: 13 residues. V was clipped by 7 bases and J by 8 bases; unmatched bases: 8. The germline V gene has CDR1 MNHNS and CDR2 SASEGT. The chain's CDR3 is CASNSGTGYGYTF. CDR3 sequence (DNA): TGTGCCAGCAATTCCGGGACAGGGTACGGCTACACCTTC.

The chain has TRBV7-2 and TRBJ2-7; no reliable D call. There are 13 residues in the CDR3. V was cut by 3 bases and J by 3 bases, with 9 bases left in between. Germline-derived CDR1 and CDR2 are SGHTA and FQGNSA. This CDR3 is CASSFQTFYEQYF. CDR3 coding DNA: TGTGCCAGCAGCTTCCAGACTTTCTACGAGCAGTACTTC.

The rearrangement uses TRBV21-1 and TRBJ1-2; the table gives TRBD1 as D, unverified against the DNA. TRBV21-1 is annotated as a pseudogene. This CDR3 has 12 residues. The CDR3 region is CASSSHRTGYTF. DNA of the CDR3: TGTGCCAGCAGCTCACACAGGACTGGCTACACCTTC.

The chain combines TRBV10-3 with TRBJ2-5; TRBD1 matches at 10 bases. This CDR3 has 15 residues. Germline values: CDR1 ENHRY, CDR2 SYGVKD. V gave up 4 bases and J gave up 4 bases; unmatched junction bases: 6. The CDR3 DNA sequence: TGTGCCATCAGTGTGAGGGACAGGGGTGGAGAGACCCAGTACTTC. It codes for CAISVRDRGGETQYF.

The chain carries TRBV7-9 and TRBJ2-7; possible D gene TRBD1, 5 bases. Per the germline V gene, CDR1 is SEHNR and CDR2 is FQNEAQ (reference sequence). Trimming cost V 2 bases and J 8 bases, with 10 bases left between them. This CDR3 spans 12 amino acids. The CDR3 DNA reads TGTGCCAGCAGCTTAACAGGTGGGAAGCAGTACTTC. Amino acid sequence: CASSLTGGKQYF.

This clone was detected once. The chain employs TRBV11-3 and TRBJ2-2; TRBD1 matches 10 bases. Germline CDR1 is SGHNT and CDR2 is YENEEA. The CDR3 contains 14 residues. The V and J ends lost 4 bases and 6 bases, in that order; junction bases with no gene match: 2. This CDR3 is CASSSGQGAGELFF. The CDR3 nucleotides are TGTGCCAGCAGCTCAGGACAGGGGGCCGGGGAGCTGTTTTTT. Drawing the rest from reference TRBV11-3 and TRBJ2-2, the complete variable domain is EAGVVQSPRYKIIEKKQPVAFWCNPISGHNTLYWYLQNLGQGPELLIRYENEEAVDDSQLPKDRFSAERLKGVDSTLKIQPAELGDSAVYLCASSSGQGAGELFFGEGSRLTVL.

The rearrangement joins TRBV7-9 to TRBJ1-2, with 9 bases identical to TRBD1. This CDR3 is built from 14 residues. V lost 4 bases, J lost 12 bases, and 12 bases stayed unmatched. Germline V CDR1 and CDR2: SEHNR, FQNEAQ (reference sequence). The CDR3 sequence: CASSSDRGSTDNTF. CDR3 bases: TGTGCCAGCAGCTCGGACAGGGGAAGTACTGATAACACCTTC.

This clone was seen only a few times. The V and J genes are TRBV5-4 and TRBJ1-1, with D hard to call. Germline CDR1 and CDR2: SGHNT and YYREEE (reference sequence). The CDR3 length is 14 residues. Trimming stripped 7 bases from V and 3 bases from J, with 16 bases between. The chain's CDR3 is CASSPSPEDTEAFF. Written as DNA, the CDR3 is TGTGCCAGCTCCCCCAGCCCCGAGGACACTGAAGCTTTCTTT.

The CDR3 DNA is TGTGCCAGCAGCTTATACGCTAGCGGGAGGGCTGACTACAATGAGCAGTTCTTC. Protein product: CASSLYASGRADYNEQFF. This chain joins TRBV7-2 and TRBJ2-1; the match to TRBD2 covers 12 bases. With 2 bases clipped from V and 3 bases from J, the junction kept 8 bases outside the gene matches. CDR1 SGHTA and CDR2 FQGNSA come from the germline V gene. This CDR3 contains 18 residues. Full variable domain (missing parts from reference TRBV7-2 and TRBJ2-1): GAGVSQSPSNKVTEKGKDVELRCDPISGHTALYWYRQSLGQGLEFLIYFQGNSAPDKSGLPSDRFSAERTGGSVSTLTIQRTQQEDSAVYLCASSLYASGRADYNEQFFGPGTRLTVL.

Only a few counts were recorded for this clone. The rearrangement uses TRBV2 and TRBJ2-1, with D maybe TRBD1 (5 bases). V lost 6 bases and J 5 bases, leaving 20 bases between the germline ends. CDR1 is SNHLY and CDR2 is FYNNEI in the germline V gene. CDR3 length: 16 amino acids. The CDR3 DNA reads as TGTGCCAGCAGGAGACTGACAGACCCTTTCCACAATGAGCAGTTCTTC. This gives the protein CASRRLTDPFHNEQFF.

The chain is built from TRBV30 and TRBJ2-7; perhaps TRBD2 as D (6 bases). The V end lost 4 bases, the J end lost 5 bases, and 18 bases lay between the germline ends. The germline CDR1 and CDR2 sequences are GTSNPN and SVGIG (reference sequence). The CDR3 consists of 14 residues. The CDR3: CAWNAGGLGDEQYF. The CDR3 nucleotides are TGTGCCTGGAATGCCGGAGGGCTCGGGGACGAGCAGTACTTC.

This chain joins TRBV11-2 and TRBJ2-3, with a possible D match to TRBD1 (6 bases). From germline, CDR1 is SGHAT and CDR2 FQNNGV. This CDR3 spans 14 amino acids. With 0 bases removed from V and 14 bases from J, the gap between germline ends came to 18 bases. CDR3 region: CASSLDIRDNPPYF. CDR3 DNA sequence: TGTGCCAGCAGCTTAGACATCCGGGACAACCCGCCGTATTTT.

The chain employs TRBV5-6 and TRBJ1-5, with D perhaps TRBD1 (5 bases). The CDR3 loop spans 14 amino acids. V was shortened by 3 bases and J by 6 bases, with 13 bases between the two germline ends. Germline assignment: CDR1 SGHDT and CDR2 YYEEEE. This chain's CDR3 is CASSYGGAGQPQHF. The CDR3 coding sequence is TGTGCCAGCAGCTATGGAGGGGCAGGTCAGCCCCAGCATTTT.

The rearrangement links TRBV2 to TRBJ2-3, with TRBD1 identical over 9 bases. Germline V gene data show CDR1 as SNHLY and CDR2 as FYNNEI. V gave up 8 bases and J gave up 4 bases; unmatched junction bases: 1. The CDR3 loop spans 12 amino acids. This CDR3 reads CASRQGADTQYF. The CDR3, as DNA: TGTGCCAGCCGACAGGGGGCAGATACGCAGTATTTT.

CDR3 in amino acids: CSGGGSYNEQFF. CDR3 sequence (DNA): TGCAGCGGAGGGGGCTCCTACAATGAGCAGTTCTTC. This rearrangement joins TRBV29-1 to TRBJ2-1; maybe TRBD1 (6 bases). The V gene lost 7 bases and the J gene lost 0 bases, with 7 bases spanning the gap. Germline V gene lookup returns CDR1 SQVTM and CDR2 ANQGSEA. The CDR3 length is 12 residues.

J is TRBJ2-7 and V is TRBV11-3; 9 positions match TRBD1. Trimming removed 5 bases from V and 4 bases from J; junction bases left unmatched: 9. The CDR3 totals 15 residues. Germline CDR1 and CDR2: SGHNT and YENEEA. The CDR3 reads CASSTRDRDIYEQYF. Here the CDR3 DNA reads TGTGCCAGCAGCACCCGGGACAGGGATATTTACGAGCAGTACTTC.

This clone has a handful of counts. This chain joins TRBV4-2 and TRBJ1-2; possible D gene TRBD1, 5 bases. The CDR3 spans 18 residues. CDR1 is LGHNA, CDR2 YNFKEQ, per germline. V was trimmed by 4 bases and J by 8 bases, leaving 29 bases between them. The CDR3 nucleotides read TGTGCCAGCAGCCGCCAGAGTATGTCCGAGACAGATCTTTCGGGCTACACCTTC. This sequence encodes CASSRQSMSETDLSGYTF.

The V gene is TRBV4-1, the J gene TRBJ2-3, with a possible D match to TRBD2 (6 bases). V lost 1 base to trimming and J lost 6 bases, with 14 bases between them. CDR3 length: 15 residues. CDR1 is MGHRA and CDR2 is YSYEKL in the germline V gene. The CDR3: CASSQVPGARDTQYF. The CDR3 DNA is TGCGCCAGCAGCCAAGTTCCGGGAGCGAGGGATACGCAGTATTTT.